Below are 14 T cell receptor beta chains sequenced from a single sample in a study of control samples from healthy donors and cancer patients (TCRdb year 2020). Library generation was performed with the immunoSEQ multiplex PCR assay. TCRdb obtained this table from immuneACCESS and retained in-frame rearrangements with V and J assigned. These tables miss some clones; where compared with another copy, unresolved V genes account for less than half of the shortfall, and the remainder is unexplained. Within this sample are about 160,000 clones, with 93% of them counted one time only. The ten largest clonotypes hold less than 6% of the sample. The sample taken for sequencing was blood. These receptors all stem from a man between 18 and 35 years old in good health.

The count of this clone is one. The chain joins TRBV29-1 to TRBJ2-7, with 8 bases fitting TRBD1. J gave up 3 bases and V 1 base, and 2 bases lay outside the gene matches. The CDR3 spans 13 residues. Germline V gene lookup returns CDR1 SQVTM and CDR2 ANQGSEA. Here the CDR3 DNA reads TGCAGCGTTGAAGGACAGGGGCGCTACGAGCAGTACTTC. Protein sequence: CSVEGQGRYEQYF.

This clone was observed a single time. The V and J genes are TRBV19 and TRBJ1-2; D might be TRBD1 (6 bases). The CDR3 runs to 16 residues. The V gene's germline CDR1 is LNHDA and CDR2 SQIVND (reference sequence). V dropped 7 bases and J dropped 1 base, with 19 bases sitting between them. In nucleotides, the CDR3 is TGTGCCAGTACTAATAAGGGGGAGAGAAATAACTATGGCTACACCTTC. Protein sequence: CASTNKGERNNYGYTF.

Turning to this clone: Distinct nucleotide sequences in the sample also encode this CDR3. The chain uses TRBV30 and TRBJ1-2; D gene ambiguous. Germline loops: CDR1 GTSNPN, CDR2 SVGIG (reference sequence). V lost 0 bases and J 4 bases, leaving 9 bases between the germline ends. The CDR3 length is 13 residues. CDR3 protein: CAWSVVGSYGYTF. CDR3 in DNA: TGTGCCTGGAGTGTGGTCGGCAGCTATGGCTACACCTTC.

The rearrangement joins TRBV6-2 or TRBV6-3 to TRBJ1-5; D perhaps matches TRBD1 (5 bases). Trimming removed 6 bases from V and 1 base from J, with 13 bases in between. This CDR3 contains 15 residues. Germline V gene lookup returns CDR1 MNHEY and CDR2 SVGEGT. The CDR3 loop reads CASSQPGHSNQPQHF. The CDR3 DNA reads as TGTGCCAGCAGCCAACCAGGACACAGCAATCAGCCCCAGCATTTT.

The rearrangement links TRBV27 to TRBJ1-6; D gene uncertain. V was trimmed by 2 bases and J by 7 bases, leaving 9 bases between them. The CDR3 has 14 amino acids. CDR1 MNHEY and CDR2 SMNVEV come from the germline V gene (reference sequence). CDR3 sequence (DNA): TGTGCCAGCAGTTTAACCCCCAGGAATTCACCCCTCCACTTT. This gives the protein CASSLTPRNSPLHF.

The chain is built from TRBV10-3 and TRBJ2-7, with D hard to call. Per the germline V gene, CDR1 is ENHRY and CDR2 is SYGVKD. Trimming left V 3 bases short and J 0 bases short, with 6 bases between. The CDR3 extends over 13 amino acids. CDR3 nucleotides: TGTGCCATCAGTGATAGGGCCTCCTACGAGCAGTACTTC. It codes for CAISDRASYEQYF.

The genes are TRBV18 and TRBJ2-5, with TRBD1 identical over 8 bases. The CDR3 totals 15 residues. The V gene's germline CDR1 is KGHSH and CDR2 LQKENI. Unmatched junction bases numbered 7, after V lost 6 bases and J lost 1 base. The CDR3 loop reads CASSLGTGSQETQYF. CDR3 coding DNA: TGTGCCAGCTCCCTCGGGACAGGCAGCCAAGAGACCCAGTACTTC. The full variable domain, with the rest looked up from reference TRBV18 and TRBJ2-5, is NAGVMQNPRHLVRRRGQEARLRCSPMKGHSHVYWYRQLPEEGLKFMVYLQKENIIDESGMPKERFSAEFPKEGPSILRIQQVVRGDSAAYFCASSLGTGSQETQYFGPGTRLLVL.

The chain carries TRBV29-1 and TRBJ2-2; D is ambiguous. Trimming took 4 bases from V and 4 from J, leaving 10 bases between them. This CDR3 contains 13 residues. Germline loops: CDR1 SQVTM, CDR2 ANQGSEA. The CDR3 sequence is CSVGSVSTGELFF. CDR3 coding DNA: TGCAGCGTTGGGTCGGTGTCCACCGGGGAGCTGTTTTTT.

In this sample, this clone turned up once. This rearrangement joins TRBV7-2 to TRBJ1-1; D unclear. V lost 5 bases and J 1 base, leaving 11 bases between the germline ends. CDR3 length: 14 residues. The germline V gene has CDR1 SGHTA and CDR2 FQGNSA. CDR3 amino acids: CASSRGRTNTEAFF. DNA for the CDR3: TGTGCCAGCAGCAGAGGACGGACGAACACTGAAGCTTTCTTT.

The chain employs TRBV27 and TRBJ1-6; D is ambiguous. Trimming removed 2 bases from V and 3 bases from J, with 20 bases in between. Germline assignment: CDR1 MNHEY and CDR2 SMNVEV (reference sequence). The CDR3 has 19 residues. CDR3 DNA sequence: TGTGCCAGCAGTTTAAGGTTGTTCGGCATCAGAAGCTATAATTCACCCCTCCACTTT. This gives the protein CASSLRLFGIRSYNSPLHF.

The chain has TRBV11-2 and TRBJ1-1; D is possibly TRBD1 (5 bases). The CDR3 runs 15 residues. Germline lookup yields CDR1 SGHAT and CDR2 FQNNGV. V was cut by 5 bases and J by 1 base, with 14 bases left in between. CDR3 in DNA: TGTGCCAGCAGCCCAACAGGTTTCCAGAACACTGAAGCTTTCTTT. Protein: CASSPTGFQNTEAFF.

V gene TRBV13 combines with J gene TRBJ2-7, with D tentatively TRBD1 (6 bases). V dropped 5 bases and J dropped 4 bases, with 21 bases sitting between them. CDR1 PRHDT and CDR2 FYEKMQ come from the germline V gene (reference sequence). This CDR3 region has 16 residues. The CDR3 bases are TGTGCCAGCAGCCGGAGGTGGGGGCCCAAGGGGTACGAGCAGTACTTC. This gives the protein CASSRRWGPKGYEQYF.

The V gene is TRBV27, the J gene TRBJ1-2, with a tentative D call TRBD1 (5 bases). This CDR3 is 16 amino acids long. The germline CDR1 and CDR2 sequences are MNHEY and SMNVEV (reference sequence). V dropped 5 bases and J dropped 6 bases, with 22 bases sitting between them. The CDR3: CASSLAAGSIPHGYTF. The CDR3 DNA sequence: TGTGCCAGCAGTCTGGCTGCAGGGTCGATTCCACATGGCTACACCTTC.

About this clone: Other DNA variants within this sample encode the same CDR3. In DNA form, the CDR3 reads TGTGCCTGGAGTCAGGGGGGAGAGACCCAGTACTTC. Translating gives CAWSQGGETQYF. The chain is built from TRBV30 and TRBJ2-5; the D gene is possibly TRBD1 (7 bases). Trimming took 2 bases from V and 4 from J, leaving 8 bases between them. The CDR3 contains 12 residues. CDR1 is GTSNPN and CDR2 is SVGIG in the germline V gene (reference sequence).